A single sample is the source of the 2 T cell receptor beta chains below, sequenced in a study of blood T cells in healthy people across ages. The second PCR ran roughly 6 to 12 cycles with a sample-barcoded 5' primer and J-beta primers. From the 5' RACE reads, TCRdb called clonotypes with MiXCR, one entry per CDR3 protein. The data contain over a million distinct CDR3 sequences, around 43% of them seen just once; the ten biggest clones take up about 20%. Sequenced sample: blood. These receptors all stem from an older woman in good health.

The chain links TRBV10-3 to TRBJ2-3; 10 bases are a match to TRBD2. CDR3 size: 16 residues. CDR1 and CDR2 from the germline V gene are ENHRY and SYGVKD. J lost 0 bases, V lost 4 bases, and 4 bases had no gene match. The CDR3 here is CAISVGLAISTDTQYF. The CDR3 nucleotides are TGTGCCATCAGTGTGGGACTAGCGATTAGCACAGATACGCAGTATTTT.

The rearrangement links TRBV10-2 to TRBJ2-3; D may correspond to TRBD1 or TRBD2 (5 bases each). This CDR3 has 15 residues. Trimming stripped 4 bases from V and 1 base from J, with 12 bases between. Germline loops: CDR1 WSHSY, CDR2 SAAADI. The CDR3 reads CASSGDPTGTDTQYF. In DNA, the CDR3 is TGCGCCAGCAGTGGGGACCCGACTGGCACAGATACGCAGTATTTT.